This TCR beta chain originates from a study of blood T cell repertoires in COVID-19. Background on the study: Material from acute and convalescent COVID-19 was sourced from the United States, Italy and Spain.

This CDR3 region has 15 residues. Germline CDR1 is GTSNPN and CDR2 is SVGIG (reference sequence). Unmatched junction bases numbered 3, after V lost 0 bases and J lost 4 bases. Study processing details: Amplification from reference gene primers served as the basis for estimated nucleated cell counts. The method was immunoSEQ multiplex PCR; TCRdb's version includes in-frame clones alone and lacks a portion of them. The DNA gave D and trimming, while V, J and clone size come from that table. The sample has around 200,000 clones, approximately 90% seen once. Each participant's cohort was designated according to participant-reported clinical history. Two negative PCRs, clearance, or symptom resolution had been documented for recovered Cohort 3 donors.

Sequencing used PBMCs or T cells enriched from blood (not recorded which). The chain recombines TRBV30 with TRBJ2-2, with TRBD1 identical over 9 bases. This receptor was taken from a man aged 25-45 years who had recovered from COVID-19. The CDR3 reads CAWSVGDRVTGELFF. The CDR3 nucleotides read TGTGCCTGGAGTGTAGGGGACAGGGTCACCGGGGAGCTGTTTTTT.